Listed below are T cell receptor beta chains from one sample, sequenced in a study of OX40 agonist ivuxolimab in advanced cancers. The protocol was immunoSEQ multiplex PCR, while the TCRdb copy is restricted to in-frame clones and leaves out a portion. The sample has 90,000 or so clones, about 91% seen once. This specimen consisted of CD4+ or CD8+ T cells sorted from blood, obtained in a trial of the OX40 agonist ivuxolimab. The receptors stem from an adult with an advanced solid tumor such as melanoma, head and neck, liver or kidney cancer. Each CDR3 is given with its conserved first and last residue. Fields, in order: CDR3 protein, CDR3 DNA, J gene, clone size, D gene, V gene. A D gene is named only where the DNA matches it firmly. The listing skips clone size in some rows; elsewhere it reads once, few, many or a size class.

cdr3_aa: CAWSVGSDQPQHF; cdr3_nt: TGTGCCTGGAGTGTAGGGTCGGATCAGCCCCAGCATTTT; j_call: TRBJ1-5; clone_size: NA; d_call: NA; v_call: TRBV30
cdr3_aa: CASSEFAGARNTEAFF; cdr3_nt: TGTGCCAGCAGTGAATTCGCGGGTGCGAGGAACACTGAAGCTTTCTTT; j_call: TRBJ1-1; clone_size: NA; d_call: NA; v_call: TRBV25-1
cdr3_aa: CASSRGWQGRLTYNEQFF; cdr3_nt: TGTGCCAGCAGCCGTGGGTGGCAGGGGCGATTAACCTACAATGAGCAGTTCTTC; j_call: TRBJ2-1; clone_size: NA; d_call: NA; v_call: TRBV7-2
cdr3_aa: CASSENIYNEQFF; cdr3_nt: TGTGCCAGCAGTGAAAACATTTACAATGAGCAGTTCTTC; j_call: TRBJ2-1; clone_size: NA; d_call: NA; v_call: TRBV2
cdr3_aa: CAWSVDRGYEQYF; cdr3_nt: TGTGCCTGGAGTGTGGACAGGGGCTACGAGCAGTACTTC; j_call: TRBJ2-7; clone_size: NA; d_call: TRBD1; v_call: TRBV30
cdr3_aa: CASSLRTTGGRHQPQHF; cdr3_nt: TGTGCCAGTAGCCTACGAACGACAGGGGGGAGACATCAGCCCCAGCATTTT; j_call: TRBJ1-5; clone_size: NA; d_call: TRBD1; v_call: TRBV19
cdr3_aa: CASRFESRTGHRINYGYTF; cdr3_nt: TGTGCAAGTCGCTTCGAGTCAAGGACAGGCCACAGGATTAACTATGGCTACACCTTC; j_call: TRBJ1-2; clone_size: NA; d_call: NA; v_call: TRBV12-2
cdr3_aa: CASSTGTSGSYNEQFF; cdr3_nt: TGTGCCAGCAGCACCGGGACTAGCGGCTCCTACAATGAGCAGTTCTTC; j_call: TRBJ2-1; clone_size: NA; d_call: TRBD2; v_call: TRBV5-4
cdr3_aa: CASSFRPGLATTGELFF; cdr3_nt: TGTGCCAGCAGCTTCCGGCCGGGACTAGCGACCACCGGGGAGCTGTTTTTT; j_call: TRBJ2-2; clone_size: NA; d_call: TRBD2; v_call: TRBV7-3
cdr3_aa: CASSLTDSYYEQYF; cdr3_nt: TGTGCCAGCTCACTGACGGACAGTTACTACGAGCAGTACTTC; j_call: TRBJ2-7; clone_size: NA; d_call: NA; v_call: TRBV18
cdr3_aa: CASSQDGTGRGNEQFF; cdr3_nt: TGCGCCAGCAGCCAAGATGGGACAGGGCGAGGCAATGAGCAGTTCTTC; j_call: TRBJ2-1; clone_size: once; d_call: TRBD1; v_call: TRBV4-3
cdr3_aa: CASSVGGTGISAYGYTF; cdr3_nt: TGTGCCAGCAGCGTAGGAGGGACAGGGATTTCGGCCTATGGCTACACCTTC; j_call: TRBJ1-2; clone_size: once; d_call: TRBD1; v_call: TRBV9
cdr3_aa: CASSLVYQGRGGNTIYF; cdr3_nt: TGTGCCAGCAGCTTAGTCTACCAGGGGAGGGGAGGAAACACCATATATTTT; j_call: TRBJ1-3; clone_size: NA; d_call: NA; v_call: TRBV7-6
cdr3_aa: CASSGGTREKLFF; cdr3_nt: TGTGCCAGCAGTGGTGGGACAAGAGAAAAACTGTTTTTT; j_call: TRBJ1-4; clone_size: NA; d_call: NA; v_call: TRBV6-1
cdr3_aa: CASSGDVVMNTEAFF; cdr3_nt: TGTGCCAGCAGTGGAGACGTCGTTATGAACACTGAAGCTTTCTTT; j_call: TRBJ1-1; clone_size: NA; d_call: NA; v_call: TRBV2
cdr3_aa: CASSLWEWGTQETQYF; cdr3_nt: TGTGCCAGCAGCTTATGGGAATGGGGGACCCAAGAGACCCAGTACTTC; j_call: TRBJ2-5; clone_size: NA; d_call: NA; v_call: TRBV11-1
cdr3_aa: CASGRNQREEQNEQFF; cdr3_nt: TGTGCTAGTGGCCGGAACCAGCGGGAGGAACAAAATGAGCAGTTCTTC; j_call: TRBJ2-1; clone_size: NA; d_call: TRBD2; v_call: TRBV12-5
cdr3_aa: CARRSAGTSMNTEAFF; cdr3_nt: TGTGCCAGAAGGAGTGCCGGGACCTCCATGAACACTGAAGCTTTCTTT; j_call: TRBJ1-1; clone_size: NA; d_call: NA; v_call: TRBV7-5
cdr3_aa: CASSLVLAGGDEQYF; cdr3_nt: TGCGCCAGCAGCTTGGTCCTAGCGGGAGGGGACGAGCAGTACTTC; j_call: TRBJ2-7; clone_size: NA; d_call: TRBD2; v_call: TRBV5-1
cdr3_aa: CASSLYWVEETQYF; cdr3_nt: TGTGCCAGCAGCCTCTACTGGGTCGAAGAGACCCAGTACTTC; j_call: TRBJ2-5; clone_size: NA; d_call: NA; v_call: TRBV5-4
cdr3_aa: CASSYGREGGYTF; cdr3_nt: TGTGCCAGCAGTTACGGCAGGGAGGGAGGCTACACCTTC; j_call: TRBJ1-2; clone_size: NA; d_call: NA; v_call: TRBV6-6
cdr3_aa: CASSAKEETGGMNTEAFF; cdr3_nt: TGTGCCAGCAGCGCCAAGGAAGAGACAGGAGGGATGAACACTGAAGCTTTCTTT; j_call: TRBJ1-1; clone_size: NA; d_call: NA; v_call: TRBV9
cdr3_aa: CASSARGGGSSYNEQFF; cdr3_nt: TGTGCCAGCAGCGCCCGGGGGGGTGGTAGCTCCTACAATGAGCAGTTCTTC; j_call: TRBJ2-1; clone_size: once; d_call: TRBD2; v_call: TRBV5-4
cdr3_aa: CASSSLGQAVSGANVLTF; cdr3_nt: TGTGCCAGCAGCTCCCTAGGGCAGGCAGTCTCTGGGGCCAACGTCCTGACTTTC; j_call: TRBJ2-6; clone_size: NA; d_call: NA; v_call: TRBV7-3
cdr3_aa: CASSAGTRETQYF; cdr3_nt: TGCGCCAGCAGCGCAGGGACTAGAGAGACCCAGTACTTC; j_call: TRBJ2-5; clone_size: NA; d_call: TRBD2; v_call: TRBV4-3
cdr3_aa: CASSSRLAGGEQYF; cdr3_nt: TGTGCCAGCAGCTCGCGACTAGCGGGAGGCGAGCAGTACTTC; j_call: TRBJ2-7; clone_size: once; d_call: TRBD2; v_call: TRBV5-4
cdr3_aa: CASSRGQGSSYEQYF; cdr3_nt: TGTGCCAGCAGCCGCGGGCAGGGAAGCTCCTACGAGCAGTACTTC; j_call: TRBJ2-7; clone_size: NA; d_call: NA; v_call: TRBV5-5
cdr3_aa: CASTLAGGSTDTQYF; cdr3_nt: TGTGCCAGTACTCTAGCGGGAGGGAGCACAGATACGCAGTATTTT; j_call: TRBJ2-3; clone_size: NA; d_call: TRBD2; v_call: TRBV19
cdr3_aa: CASSKGDREGHEQYF; cdr3_nt: TGTGCCAGCAGTAAAGGGGACAGGGAAGGCCACGAGCAGTACTTC; j_call: TRBJ2-7; clone_size: NA; d_call: TRBD1; v_call: TRBV6-5
cdr3_aa: CAWSGGEGYEQYF; cdr3_nt: TGTGCCTGGAGTGGAGGGGAAGGCTACGAGCAGTACTTC; j_call: TRBJ2-7; clone_size: NA; d_call: NA; v_call: TRBV30
cdr3_aa: CASSPLQGISTDTQYF; cdr3_nt: TGTGCCAGCAGCCCTCTCCAGGGGATTAGCACAGATACGCAGTATTTT; j_call: TRBJ2-3; clone_size: NA; d_call: NA; v_call: TRBV9
cdr3_aa: CASSVGGERGYEQYF; cdr3_nt: TGTGCCAGCAGCGTAGGCGGCGAAAGAGGCTACGAGCAGTACTTC; j_call: TRBJ2-7; clone_size: NA; d_call: NA; v_call: TRBV9
cdr3_aa: CASSLEGSRNEQFF; cdr3_nt: TGTGCCAGCAGCTTGGAGGGCAGTCGCAATGAGCAGTTCTTC; j_call: TRBJ2-1; clone_size: NA; d_call: NA; v_call: TRBV5-4
cdr3_aa: CASSPQGISNQPQHF; cdr3_nt: TGTGCCAGCAGCCCGCAGGGGATAAGCAATCAGCCCCAGCATTTT; j_call: TRBJ1-5; clone_size: NA; d_call: NA; v_call: TRBV7-8
cdr3_aa: CASSQATGGVSGNTIYF; cdr3_nt: TGTGCCAGCAGCCAAGCTACAGGCGGAGTTTCTGGAAACACCATATATTTT; j_call: TRBJ1-3; clone_size: NA; d_call: NA; v_call: TRBV4-2
cdr3_aa: CASSFPGQGPYASYEQYF; cdr3_nt: TGTGCCAGCAGCTTCCCGGGACAGGGGCCGTATGCCTCCTACGAGCAGTACTTC; j_call: TRBJ2-7; clone_size: NA; d_call: TRBD1; v_call: TRBV7-9
cdr3_aa: CATQGGTGAQSPLHF; cdr3_nt: TGTGCCACACAGGGGGGCACGGGGGCCCAATCACCCCTCCACTTT; j_call: TRBJ1-6; clone_size: NA; d_call: TRBD1; v_call: TRBV6-6
cdr3_aa: CASSPHRGPPFF; cdr3_nt: TGTGCCAGCAGCCCCCACCGGGGGCCACCGTTCTTC; j_call: TRBJ2-1; clone_size: NA; d_call: NA; v_call: TRBV7-3
cdr3_aa: CASASGTGSYEQYF; cdr3_nt: TGCGCCAGCGCATCCGGGACAGGATCCTACGAGCAGTACTTC; j_call: TRBJ2-7; clone_size: NA; d_call: TRBD1; v_call: TRBV5-1
cdr3_aa: CASSSRTSGTYNEQFF; cdr3_nt: TGTGCCAGCAGTTCACGGACTAGCGGGACCTACAATGAGCAGTTCTTC; j_call: TRBJ2-1; clone_size: NA; d_call: TRBD2; v_call: TRBV28
cdr3_aa: CASSLVGQTSSSYNEQFF; cdr3_nt: TGCGCCAGCAGCTTGGTTGGGCAGACTTCGAGCTCCTACAATGAGCAGTTCTTC; j_call: TRBJ2-1; clone_size: NA; d_call: NA; v_call: TRBV5-1
cdr3_aa: CASSPGVGINSPLHF; cdr3_nt: TGTGCCAGCAGCCCCGGGGTAGGAATAAATTCACCCCTCCACTTT; j_call: TRBJ1-6; clone_size: NA; d_call: NA; v_call: TRBV11-2
cdr3_aa: CASRRVNTGELFF; cdr3_nt: TGTGCCAGCAGAAGGGTGAACACCGGGGAGCTGTTTTTT; j_call: TRBJ2-2; clone_size: few; d_call: NA; v_call: TRBV5-6
cdr3_aa: CASSLAGGEAGELFF; cdr3_nt: TGTGCCAGCAGCTTAGCGGGGGGTGAAGCCGGGGAGCTGTTTTTT; j_call: TRBJ2-2; clone_size: once; d_call: NA; v_call: TRBV7-6
cdr3_aa: CASSFLAGVGNTIYF; cdr3_nt: TGTGCCAGCAGTTTCTTGGCGGGGGTTGGAAACACCATATATTTT; j_call: TRBJ1-3; clone_size: NA; d_call: NA; v_call: TRBV28
cdr3_aa: CASSFSGGNQPQHF; cdr3_nt: TGTGCCAGCAGCTTTTCGGGGGGCAATCAGCCCCAGCATTTT; j_call: TRBJ1-5; clone_size: few; d_call: NA; v_call: TRBV7-9
cdr3_aa: CASSSLLTEAFF; cdr3_nt: TGTGCCAGCAGTTCACTACTCACTGAAGCTTTCTTT; j_call: TRBJ1-1; clone_size: NA; d_call: NA; v_call: TRBV6-4
cdr3_aa: CASSRDSSVRTGELFF; cdr3_nt: TGTGCCAGCAGTAGGGACAGTTCAGTTCGCACCGGGGAGCTGTTTTTT; j_call: TRBJ2-2; clone_size: NA; d_call: TRBD1; v_call: TRBV6-6